Listed here are 6 T cell receptor beta chains from one sample, sequenced in a study of OX40 agonist ivuxolimab in advanced cancers. TCRdb's table, derived via immunoSEQ multiplex PCR, lists solely in-frame clones and lacks some. The table includes around 50,000 clones, approximately 80% detected once. The sequenced sample was CD4+ or CD8+ T cells sorted from blood, obtained in a trial of the OX40 agonist ivuxolimab. The receptors stem from an adult with an advanced solid tumor such as melanoma, head and neck, liver or kidney cancer.

The chain carries TRBV7-8 and TRBJ2-3; D remains unclear. Germline V gene lookup returns CDR1 SGHVS and CDR2 FQNEAQ. V lost 0 bases and J 5 bases, leaving 3 bases between the germline ends. CDR3 length: 12 amino acids. The DNA for the CDR3 is TGTGCCAGCAGCTTAGCGAAAGATACGCAGTATTTT. Translating gives CASSLAKDTQYF.

The chain has TRBV28 and TRBJ2-3; the D is unclear. Germline V gene lookup returns CDR1 MDHEN and CDR2 SYDVKM. The CDR3 is 15 amino acids. Trimming stripped 3 bases from V and 1 base from J, with 11 bases between. The CDR3 reads CASSLAFLRTDTQYF. The CDR3 region has the DNA TGTGCCAGCAGTTTGGCCTTTTTGCGCACAGATACGCAGTATTTT.

This clone was seen more than once but under ten times. The chain has TRBV9 and TRBJ1-3; TRBD1 is a possible D gene (5 bases). Germline V CDR1 and CDR2: SGDLS, YYNGEE. The CDR3 loop spans 16 amino acids. V lost 0 bases, J lost 0 bases, and 10 bases lay in between. The CDR3 is CASSVDRGGSGNTIYF. The DNA of the CDR3 is TGTGCCAGCAGCGTAGATCGGGGGGGCTCTGGAAACACCATATATTTT.

This clone was seen a handful of times. V gene TRBV19 combines with J gene TRBJ2-2, with 12 bases matching TRBD2. Germline V lookup: CDR1 LNHDA, CDR2 SQIVND (reference sequence). Germline trimming cut 1 base from V and 0 bases from J; bases unmatched to any gene: 15. The CDR3 runs 22 residues. CDR3 in amino acids: CASSIGLAGAPLKFANTGELFF. The CDR3 nucleotides read TGTGCCAGTAGTATAGGACTAGCGGGGGCCCCCTTAAAGTTCGCGAACACCGGGGAGCTGTTTTTT.

V is TRBV28 and J is TRBJ2-7, with a weak D call TRBD1 (5 bases). V was pared by 3 bases and J by 4 bases, with 13 bases between. In germline, CDR1 is MDHEN, CDR2 SYDVKM. The CDR3 contains 14 residues. CDR3 in amino acids: CASSFTRQKYEQYF. CDR3 coding DNA: TGTGCCAGCAGTTTCACAAGACAGAAATACGAGCAGTACTTC.

Note on this clone: Different DNA sequences within this sample yield the same CDR3. The chain combines TRBV2 with TRBJ2-5; 12 nucleotides align to TRBD2. From germline, CDR1 is SNHLY and CDR2 FYNNEI. The length of the CDR3 is 16 residues. Germline trimming cut 6 bases from V and 5 bases from J; bases unmatched to any gene: 10. In DNA form, the CDR3 reads TGTGCCAGCAGCCAACTAGCGGGGGGCGGCTGGGAGACCCAGTACTTC. This gives the protein CASSQLAGGGWETQYF. The variable domain in full, with the rest retrieved from reference TRBV2 and TRBJ2-5, is EPEVTQTPSHQVTQMGQEVILRCVPISNHLYFYWYRQILGQKVEFLVSFYNNEISEKSEIFDDQFSVERPDGSNFTLKIRSTKLEDSAMYFCASSQLAGGGWETQYFGPGTRLLVL.